This T cell receptor beta chain derives from a study of T-cell reconstitution after alpha-beta-depleted transplantation in children. Findings of the study overall: There were some patients whose high TCRbeta diversity at day 60 came from surviving recipient T cells and thymic progenitors.

V was clipped by 3 bases and J by 8 bases, with 14 bases between them. Germline V gives CDR1 DFQATT, CDR2 SNEGSKA (reference sequence). This CDR3 region has 14 residues. Preparation of the TCRbeta library used unique molecular identifiers. One entry per CDR3 protein, called by TCRdb with MiXCR from the PCR reads. This sample has more than 120,000 distinct CDR3 sequences, with roughly 9% found just once. This clonotype has ten or more counts. Its antigen is not identified. This TCR derives from a female patient between 2 and 15 years old who had a stem cell transplant for congenital amegakaryocytic thrombocytopenia, so the T cells may come from the graft donor. V gene TRBV20-1 combines with J gene TRBJ1-6; D not certain. The sample consisted of PBMCs, mostly from graft donor cells, taken 180 days after TCRalphabeta/CD19-depleted stem cell transplant. The DNA for the CDR3 is TGCAGTGCTAGGGCCGGAAAATACTATTCACCCCTCCACTTT. It translates to CSARAGKYYSPLHF.